This T cell receptor beta chain was recovered during a study of CD8 T cells in ankylosing spondylitis (dated by TCRdb to about 2017). With respect to the entire study: The study profiled T cell receptor beta repertoires in healthy donors and ankylosing spondylitis patients to find disease-linked TCR variants. In total, the full study cohort was made up of over a hundred healthy donors and about two dozen ankylosing spondylitis patients. Samples of peripheral blood were taken, and for ankylosing spondylitis patients, synovial fluid was collected as well. What the research found in general, with its limitations: Some motif variants were previously reported in synovial fluid and blood of reactive arthritis patients, suggesting common disease-initiation mechanisms. The disease-linked clones were reported to be significantly enriched in matched synovial fluid samples from ankylosing spondylitis patients. A TCR beta motif of about eight highly homologous amino acid variants appeared characteristic of blood from ankylosing spondylitis patients. The disease-linked clones had a CD8+ phenotype and were found at relatively low frequencies in peripheral blood.

The run used an Illumina HiSeq 2500. Quantitative 5'-RACE with molecular barcodes was used to prepare TCR beta libraries. The original pipeline was this. A new computational method based on a probabilistic model of VDJ rearrangement was used to identify disease-linked TCR variants. TCRdb reprocessing: public reads trimmed at Q25 with fastp, clones called with MiXCR, in-frame beta chains kept. Every distinct CDR3 protein forms one entry, paired with its most common genes and DNA. The V and J calls and clone size are TCRdb's, not the authors'. The sample table shows some 800,000 distinct CDR3 sequences, and roughly 12% are seen once. Approximately 0.46% of the sample is taken by the ten largest. There are many counts of this clonotype. Its antigen is not yet known. Per-nucleotide qualities are absent, and no much larger clonotype sits a single base away. V has 4 bases trimmed and J has 5 bases trimmed; junction bases matching no gene number 5. According to the germline V gene, CDR1 reads SGHRS and CDR2 reads YFSETQ. Reading from cysteine to phenylalanine, the CDR3 counts 15 amino acids. The DNA shown is the 45-base CDR3, in frame from base 1.

The TCR sequence derives from a male donor with ankylosing spondylitis. The chain is made from TRBV5-1 and TRBJ2-1; TRBD2 lines up with 11 middle nucleotides. Sequenced material: blood, either unsorted or a sorted T cell fraction (not recorded which). The CDR3 reads CASSLKLAGDNEQFF. At the DNA level, the sequence is TGCGCCAGCAGCCTTAAACTAGCGGGAGACAATGAGCAGTTCTTC. With all but the CDR3 taken from the reference TRBV5-1 and TRBJ2-1 genes, the full variable domain is: KAGVTQTPRYLIKTRGQQVTLSCSPISGHRSVSWYQQTPGQGLQFLFEYFSETQRNKGNFPGRFSGRQFSNSRSEMNVSTLELGDSALYLCASSLKLAGDNEQFFGPGTRLTVL.